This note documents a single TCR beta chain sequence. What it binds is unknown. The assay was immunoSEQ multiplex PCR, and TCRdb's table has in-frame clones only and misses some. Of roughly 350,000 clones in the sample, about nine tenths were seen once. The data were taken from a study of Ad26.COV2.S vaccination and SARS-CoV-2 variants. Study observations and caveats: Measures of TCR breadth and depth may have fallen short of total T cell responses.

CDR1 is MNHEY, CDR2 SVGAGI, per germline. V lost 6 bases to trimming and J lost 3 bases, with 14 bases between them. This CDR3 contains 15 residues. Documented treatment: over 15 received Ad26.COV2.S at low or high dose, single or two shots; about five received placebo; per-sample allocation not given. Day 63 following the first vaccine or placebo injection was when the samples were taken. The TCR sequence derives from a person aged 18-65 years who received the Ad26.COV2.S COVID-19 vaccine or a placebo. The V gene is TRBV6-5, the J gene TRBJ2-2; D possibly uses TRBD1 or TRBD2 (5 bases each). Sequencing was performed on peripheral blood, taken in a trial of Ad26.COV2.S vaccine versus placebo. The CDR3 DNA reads TGTGCCAGCAGGTTAGGGACCCGGGACACCGGGGAGCTGTTTTTT. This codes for CASRLGTRDTGELFF.